Included here is one T cell receptor beta chain sequence, with context. Its antigen remains unidentified. The sample is drawn from a study of beta chain features in type 1 diabetes. Points from the study as a whole: The naive, central memory and Treg TCRB repertoires showed an apparent similarity that was greater among patients than among healthy donors. More deletions and fewer insertions at VDJ junctions were found in patients with type 1 diabetes. Whether TCRB rearrangement is influenced by HLA type went unresolved here. The study found moderately but significantly shorter TCRB CDR3s in all four CD4+ subsets of Type 1 diabetes patients.

This CDR3 region has 13 residues. The V end was cut by 8 bases, the J end by 0 bases, with 11 bases between. CDR1 and CDR2 (germline): MDHEN, SYDVKM. Reverse transcribing all isolated RNA meant expressed TCRB transcripts were sequenced. Clones were sequenced by immunoSEQ multiplex PCR, and TCRdb holds only the in-frame ones, with some missing. The sample records a few hundred thousand clones, 8.5% to 10% being singletons. The TCR originated in a man under 40 with type 1 diabetes. The chain recombines TRBV28 with TRBJ2-7; maybe TRBD1 (6 bases). The sequenced sample consisted of central memory CD4+ T cells from blood. The DNA for the CDR3 is TGTGCCAGCCGGACAGTAAGCTCCTACGAGCAGTACTTC. Encoded protein: CASRTVSSYEQYF.